Below are 22 T cell receptor beta chains sequenced from a single sample in a study of OX40 agonist ivuxolimab in advanced cancers. Sequenced by immunoSEQ multiplex PCR; TCRdb stores in-frame clones only, minus some. Of 25,000 or so clones listed, just under 75% are singletons. The sample consisted of CD4+ or CD8+ T cells sorted from blood, taken in a trial of the OX40 agonist ivuxolimab. The receptors stem from an adult with an advanced solid tumor such as melanoma, head and neck, liver or kidney cancer.

This chain uses TRBV6-1 with TRBJ2-3, with TRBD2 as a possible D gene (7 bases). V lost 4 bases and J 1 base, leaving 21 bases between the germline ends. This CDR3 has 18 residues. Germline values: CDR1 MNHNS, CDR2 SASEGT. CDR3 protein: CASSVIRERGARTDTQYF. CDR3 coding DNA: TGTGCCAGCAGTGTAATAAGGGAACGGGGGGCGCGCACAGATACGCAGTATTTT.

J is TRBJ2-3 and V is TRBV2; D is possibly TRBD1 (6 bases). Trimming pared 6 bases from V and 2 bases from J, leaving 18 bases between. The CDR3 has 16 residues. The germline V gene has CDR1 SNHLY and CDR2 FYNNEI. CDR3 region: CASSAGRDTHTDTQYF. The CDR3 DNA is TGTGCCAGCAGCGCCGGCCGGGACACCCACACAGATACGCAGTATTTT.

This chain joins TRBV4-1 and TRBJ2-7; tentatively, D is TRBD1 (7 bases). Trimming cost V 3 bases and J 5 bases, with 20 bases left between them. The CDR3 runs to 16 residues. Germline V gene lookup returns CDR1 MGHRA and CDR2 YSYEKL. The CDR3: CASSQEGVQTGHEQYF. In nucleotides, the CDR3 is TGCGCCAGCAGCCAGGAGGGGGTTCAGACAGGGCACGAGCAGTACTTC.

V is TRBV27 and J is TRBJ2-7; 11 bases fit TRBD1. The CDR3 is made up of 14 amino acids. Germline V gene lookup returns CDR1 MNHEY and CDR2 SMNVEV (reference sequence). Unmatched junction bases numbered 4, after V lost 4 bases and J lost 5 bases. Here the CDR3 reads CASSWTGGQDEQYF. CDR3 DNA sequence: TGTGCCAGCAGTTGGACAGGGGGCCAAGACGAGCAGTACTTC.

J is TRBJ1-1 and V is TRBV18; 7 positions agree with TRBD1. With 1 base clipped from V and 3 bases from J, the junction kept 11 bases outside the gene matches. This CDR3 has 17 amino acids. Looked up from germline, CDR1 is KGHSH and CDR2 is LQKENI. CDR3: CASSPQGQVSWDTEAFF. The CDR3 DNA reads TGTGCCAGCTCACCACAAGGACAGGTCAGCTGGGACACTGAAGCTTTCTTT.

J is TRBJ1-4 and V is TRBV5-1; D gene uncertain. V lost 3 bases and J lost 0, with 12 bases in between. This CDR3 contains 16 residues. Germline CDR1 and CDR2: SGHRS and YFSETQ. The CDR3 loop reads CASSSDGYSTNEKLFF. In DNA form, the CDR3 reads TGCGCCAGCAGCTCGGACGGCTATTCAACTAATGAAAAACTGTTTTTT. The variable domain in full, with the rest retrieved from reference TRBV5-1 and TRBJ1-4, is KAGVTQTPRYLIKTRGQQVTLSCSPISGHRSVSWYQQTPGQGLQFLFEYFSETQRNKGNFPGRFSGRQFSNSRSEMNVSTLELGDSALYLCASSSDGYSTNEKLFFGSGTQLSVL.

This chain joins TRBV5-1 and TRBJ2-5; 9 nucleotides agree with TRBD2. V shed 0 bases and J 10 bases; nucleotides not matched to a gene: 7. The germline gives CDR1 SGHRS, CDR2 YFSETQ. The CDR3 contains 14 residues. CDR3 residues: CASSLDPAGGVQYF. In DNA, the CDR3 is TGCGCCAGCAGCTTGGATCCAGCGGGGGGAGTCCAGTACTTC.

The gene calls are TRBV9 and TRBJ2-7; the match to TRBD1 covers 7 bases. The V segment lost 6 bases and the J segment 3 bases; nucleotides outside the gene matches: 6. The CDR3 runs to 13 residues. From germline, CDR1 is SGDLS and CDR2 YYNGEE. The CDR3 DNA reads as TGTGCCAGCACTTGGACAGGCCACTACGAGCAGTACTTC. It is translated as CASTWTGHYEQYF.

This clone is judged medium-sized. The gene calls are TRBV19 and TRBJ1-2; 10 bases agree with TRBD1. V lost 5 bases and J lost 4; bases outside the gene matches: 10. This CDR3 has 16 amino acids. Germline V gives CDR1 LNHDA, CDR2 SQIVND (reference sequence). This chain's CDR3 is CASSPLGTGVGYGYTF. CDR3 DNA: TGTGCCAGTAGTCCCCTAGGGACAGGGGTGGGCTATGGCTACACCTTC.

The V and J genes are TRBV18 and TRBJ2-7; TRBD1 agrees at 8 bases. Germline V gene sequence: CDR1 KGHSH, CDR2 LQKENI. CDR3 length: 16 residues. V was clipped by 0 bases and J by 2 bases; unmatched bases: 6. CDR3: CASSPPTGALTYEQYF. Here the CDR3 DNA reads TGTGCCAGCTCACCACCGACAGGGGCTCTTACCTACGAGCAGTACTTC.

V gene TRBV27 combines with J gene TRBJ2-2; 7 bases map to TRBD1. The CDR3 runs to 15 residues. V dropped 5 bases and J dropped 1; count of bases not matched to a gene: 4. Looked up from germline, CDR1 is MNHEY and CDR2 is SMNVEV (reference sequence). CDR3 bases: TGTGCCAGCAGTACCCGGGACAGGAACACCGGGGAGCTGTTTTTT. Amino acid sequence: CASSTRDRNTGELFF.

The sample holds a few counts of this clone. This chain connects TRBV7-3 to TRBJ2-7; tentative D call: TRBD2 (6 bases). V lost 5 bases and J 5 bases, leaving 16 bases between the germline ends. The CDR3 length is 14 residues. Germline V gives CDR1 SGHTA, CDR2 FQGTGA. The CDR3 coding sequence is TGTGCCAGCAGCCTGGGCGGGGCAATGGACGAGCAGTACTTC. Residues: CASSLGGAMDEQYF.

The chain carries TRBV9 and TRBJ1-3; no clear D. V was pared by 0 bases and J by 3 bases, with 16 bases between. This CDR3 spans 17 amino acids. Germline CDR1 reads SGDLS; CDR2 reads YYNGEE. The CDR3 sequence is CASSVAASASVGNTIYF. DNA for the CDR3: TGTGCCAGCAGCGTAGCTGCCTCAGCTTCGGTTGGAAACACCATATATTTT.

This sequence joins TRBV9 and TRBJ2-3; D gene uncertain. V lost 0 bases and J lost 2, with 1 base in between. Germline assignment: CDR1 SGDLS and CDR2 YYNGEE. This CDR3 comprises 12 residues. The CDR3 spells CASSVDTDTQYF. CDR3 DNA: TGTGCCAGCAGCGTAGACACAGATACGCAGTATTTT.

The chain recombines TRBV5-6 with TRBJ2-2; no definite D call. V dropped 0 bases and J dropped 5 bases, with 5 bases sitting between them. In germline, CDR1 is SGHDT, CDR2 YYEEEE. This CDR3 has 13 residues. The CDR3 loop is CASSLALTGELFF. The CDR3 DNA reads as TGTGCCAGCAGCTTGGCCTTAACCGGGGAGCTGTTTTTT.

This clone has only a few counts. V is TRBV6-4 and J is TRBJ2-2; TRBD2 matches 8 bases. Germline CDR1 reads MRHNA; CDR2 reads SNTAGT. This CDR3 comprises 15 residues. Losses at the gene ends were 3 bases for V and 5 bases for J; bases not matched to a gene: 5. CDR3: CASSETGGPTGELFF. In nucleotides, the CDR3 is TGTGCCAGCAGTGAAACGGGGGGGCCGACCGGGGAGCTGTTTTTT.

The chain has TRBV7-9 and TRBJ2-7, with D perhaps matching TRBD2 (5 bases). Trimming cost V 8 bases and J 3 bases, with 11 bases left between them. The CDR3 is made up of 12 amino acids. Per the germline V gene, CDR1 is SEHNR and CDR2 is FQNEAQ (reference sequence). The CDR3 DNA sequence: TGTGCCAGCGGTAAGGGAGACTACGAGCAGTACTTC. As protein: CASGKGDYEQYF.

This clone appeared once. The gene calls are TRBV27 and TRBJ2-1; 8 positions agree with TRBD1. The CDR3 is made up of 16 amino acids. V trimming: 6 bases; J trimming: 6 bases; junction bases outside the gene matches: 13. The germline gives CDR1 MNHEY, CDR2 SMNVEV (reference sequence). The CDR3 spells CASRAGGQGVLNEQFF. DNA for the CDR3: TGTGCCAGCAGGGCCGGAGGACAGGGTGTTCTCAATGAGCAGTTCTTC.

This clone was seen once. The rearrangement uses TRBV7-9 and TRBJ1-2; perhaps TRBD1 as D (5 bases). Germline loops: CDR1 SEHNR, CDR2 FQNEAQ (reference sequence). The CDR3 has 14 residues. V shed 7 bases and J shed 3 bases, with 15 bases lying between them. In DNA, the CDR3 is TGTGCCAGCACCCAAACGCAGGGTGACTATGGCTACACCTTC. This gives the protein CASTQTQGDYGYTF.

The chain carries TRBV4-1 and TRBJ1-3; D is uncertain. V lost 1 base and J 0 bases, leaving 4 bases between the germline ends. The CDR3 covers 14 residues. Germline values: CDR1 MGHRA, CDR2 YSYEKL. The CDR3 loop is CASSQGHSGNTIYF. CDR3 bases: TGCGCCAGCAGCCAAGGGCACTCTGGAAACACCATATATTTT.

The chain joins TRBV7-8 to TRBJ2-7, with 7 bases aligning to TRBD1. The CDR3 totals 18 residues. The junction had 15 bases not matched to a gene; V was cut back by 4 bases and J by 0 bases. The germline V gene has CDR1 SGHVS and CDR2 FQNEAQ. The CDR3 DNA follows: TGTGCCAGCAGCTCGCCGGGACAGCGAGCGGTCAGCTCCTACGAGCAGTACTTC. It encodes CASSSPGQRAVSSYEQYF. Variable domain in full (rest from reference TRBV7-8 and TRBJ2-7): GAGVSQSPRYKVAKRGQDVALRCDPISGHVSLFWYQQALGQGPEFLTYFQNEAQLDKSGLPSDRFFAERPEGSVSTLKIQRTQQEDSAVYLCASSSPGQRAVSSYEQYFGPGTRLTVT.

V and J are TRBV10-3 and TRBJ2-2; no clear D gene. The CDR3 has 13 amino acids. CDR1 ENHRY and CDR2 SYGVKD come from the germline V gene. The V and J ends lost 0 bases and 6 bases respectively, with 5 bases between them. This chain's CDR3 is CAISESSPGELFF. DNA for the CDR3: TGTGCCATCAGTGAGTCGAGTCCCGGGGAGCTGTTTTTT.